One sample yielded the 8 T cell receptor beta chains listed below, sequenced in a study of shared clonotypes between healthy human individuals. Naive CD8 cells comprised CD45RO-negative, CCR7-positively selected cells, excluding terminally differentiated effector memory CD45RA+ cells. The repertoire was sequenced with immunoSEQ multiplex PCR; TCRdb's copy has only in-frame clones and lacks some. The sample comprises approximately 2,000,000 clones, around 93% of which are singletons, and about 1.7% rests with the top ten. The sequenced sample was naive CD8+ T cells from PBMCs. All receptors derive from a man between 18 and 35 years old in good health. Some clones in this sample may be carry-over from other donors' samples.

The gene calls are TRBV7-9 and TRBJ1-1, with a weak D call TRBD1 (5 bases). The ends were cut back, 1 base at V and 5 bases at J, with 14 bases in the middle. Per the germline V gene, CDR1 is SEHNR and CDR2 is FQNEAQ (reference sequence). The CDR3 totals 15 residues. The CDR3 sequence is CASSLGEGLKTEAFF. The CDR3 bases are TGTGCCAGCAGCTTAGGGGAGGGACTTAAGACTGAAGCTTTCTTT.

The V call is TRBV7-8, the J call TRBJ2-5; D is undetermined. Germline CDR1 SGHVS, CDR2 FQNEAQ. The CDR3 has 17 amino acids. Trimming pared 4 bases from V and 1 base from J, leaving 19 bases between. This chain's CDR3 is CASSYSMVRVGQETQYF. The CDR3 DNA follows: TGTGCCAGCAGCTATAGTATGGTTAGGGTGGGCCAAGAGACCCAGTACTTC.

This clone was observed a single time. CDR3 loop: CAWRTGTGLGYGYTF. CDR3 nucleotide sequence: TGTGCCTGGAGGACCGGGACAGGGTTAGGGTATGGCTACACCTTC. The rearrangement uses TRBV30 and TRBJ1-2, with 9 bases lining up with TRBD1. CDR1 and CDR2 from the germline V gene are GTSNPN and SVGIG (reference sequence). This CDR3 spans 15 amino acids. Germline trimming cut 3 bases from V and 5 bases from J; bases unmatched to any gene: 10.

The chain is built from TRBV7-9 and TRBJ2-2, with TRBD1 matching 7 bases. This CDR3 has 15 amino acids. With 5 bases clipped from V and 9 bases from J, the junction kept 12 bases outside the gene matches. Germline-derived CDR1 and CDR2 are SEHNR and FQNEAQ (reference sequence). The CDR3 bases are TGTGCCAGCAGCCACCGGGACAGCTCCCTGAGGGAGCTGTTTTTT. Translation: CASSHRDSSLRELFF.

The chain uses TRBV9 and TRBJ2-2; D is unclear. Deletions cut 4 bases from V and 6 bases from J, with 19 bases between. The CDR3 extends over 16 amino acids. CDR1 SGDLS and CDR2 YYNGEE come from the germline V gene. CDR3 protein: CASSHVWTPHSGELFF. The CDR3 DNA is TGTGCCAGCAGCCACGTCTGGACCCCGCATTCCGGGGAGCTGTTTTTT. The full variable domain, in which reference TRBV9 and TRBJ2-2 provide the parts outside the CDR3, is DSGVTQTPKHLITATGQRVTLRCSPRSGDLSVYWYQQSLDQGLQFLIQYYNGEERAKGNILERFSAQQFPDLHSELNLSSLELGDSALYFCASSHVWTPHSGELFFGEGSRLTVL.

This sequence joins TRBV27 and TRBJ2-7; the D gene could be TRBD1 or TRBD2 (5 bases each). V gave up 2 bases and J gave up 6 bases, with 14 bases separating them. Germline V lookup: CDR1 MNHEY, CDR2 SMNVEV (reference sequence). The CDR3 totals 14 residues. This CDR3 reads CASSLVTERGEQYF. The CDR3 region has the DNA TGTGCCAGCAGTTTAGTCACCGAGAGGGGCGAGCAGTACTTC.

The chain combines TRBV30 with TRBJ2-2; D unresolved. The CDR3 runs 12 residues. The germline CDR1 and CDR2 sequences are GTSNPN and SVGIG (reference sequence). V lost 5 bases to trimming and J lost 6 bases, with 10 bases between them. This CDR3 reads CAWGYSAGELFF. As DNA, the CDR3 is TGTGCCTGGGGATATTCCGCCGGGGAGCTGTTTTTT.

The genes are TRBV27 and TRBJ1-5; D ambiguous. This CDR3 region has 13 residues. Germline CDR1 reads MNHEY; CDR2 reads SMNVEV (reference sequence). The V and J ends lost 5 bases and 6 bases respectively, with 11 bases between them. The CDR3 DNA reads as TGTGCCAGCAGTCCCCTGTCGTTTCAGCCCCAGCATTTT. This translates into CASSPLSFQPQHF.